The clone carrying this T cell receptor beta chain appeared once. The CDR3 is 16 residues long. Germline V gene data show CDR1 as KGHSH and CDR2 as LQKENI. Trimming took off 3 bases at V and 10 bases at J, with 24 bases between the two ends. This sample was taken from a study of blood T cell repertoires in COVID-19. Study-wide context: Collection of acute and convalescent COVID-19 samples took place in the United States, Italy and Spain.

Per the study methods: Amplification of reference gene primers provided the estimated nucleated cell counts. The protocol was immunoSEQ multiplex PCR, while the TCRdb copy is restricted to in-frame clones and leaves out a portion. V and J calls and clone size are given by that table; D and trimming were obtained from the DNA. This sample yields roughly 100,000 clones, of which 82% are seen a single time; 8.5% to 12% belongs to the top ten. The sample consisted of peripheral blood. The source of this sequence is a man in his 70s with acute or convalescent COVID-19. V is TRBV18 and J is TRBJ1-1; no firm D call. CDR3 in DNA: TGTGCCAGCTCACCCCCTAGTACGGACTGGCCCTCGGTAGCTTTCTTT. This translates into CASSPPSTDWPSVAFF.